The 10 T cell receptor beta chains listed next were all sequenced from one sample in a study of blood T cell repertoires in COVID-19. Sequenced by immunoSEQ multiplex PCR; TCRdb stores in-frame clones only, minus some. The repertoire holds about 400,000 clones, with approximately 90% as singletons. The material sequenced was PBMCs or T cells enriched from blood (not recorded which). The receptors shown here come from a woman aged 45-60 years who had recovered from COVID-19.

The chain recombines TRBV28 with TRBJ2-4, with D possibly matching TRBD1 (5 bases). This CDR3 contains 15 residues. Trimming pared 5 bases from V and 3 bases from J, leaving 14 bases between. Germline V lookup: CDR1 MDHEN, CDR2 SYDVKM. CDR3 sequence (DNA): TGTGCCAGCAGTAAACCAGGGCTTGGCAAAAACATTCAGTACTTC. It encodes CASSKPGLGKNIQYF. Supplemented by reference TRBV28 and TRBJ2-4, the full variable domain reads DVKVTQSSRYLVKRTGEKVFLECVQDMDHENMFWYRQDPGLGLRLIYFSYDVKMKEKGDIPEGYSVSREKKERFSLILESASTNQTSMYLCASSKPGLGKNIQYFGAGTRLSVL.

The CDR3 sequence is CASSVRRDSLYNEQFF. The CDR3 bases are TGTGCCAGCAGTGTAAGAAGGGACAGCCTCTACAATGAGCAGTTCTTC. The chain recombines TRBV6-1 with TRBJ2-1; 7 bases fit TRBD1. V trimming: 4 bases; J trimming: 3 bases; junction bases outside the gene matches: 9. The CDR3 spans 16 residues. CDR1 is MNHNS and CDR2 is SASEGT in the germline V gene.

The rearrangement uses TRBV7-2 and TRBJ2-3, with TRBD2 matching 13 bases. CDR1 SGHTA and CDR2 FQGNSA come from the germline V gene. This CDR3 has 16 amino acids. V lost 2 bases, J lost 7 bases, and 6 bases stayed unmatched. In DNA, the CDR3 is TGTGCCAGCAGCTTAACTAGCGGGGGGGAACGGAATACGCAGTATTTT. This codes for CASSLTSGGERNTQYF.

This clone came up a few times. The chain employs TRBV13 and TRBJ1-1; D possibly corresponds to TRBD1 (6 bases). Trimming took off 5 bases at V and 3 bases at J, with 16 bases between the two ends. Germline V lookup: CDR1 PRHDT, CDR2 FYEKMQ (reference sequence). The CDR3 is 15 amino acids. The DNA of the CDR3 is TGTGCCAGCAGCACAAGACAGGCGGGGGACACTGAAGCTTTCTTT. This codes for CASSTRQAGDTEAFF.

V usage is TRBV5-5 and J usage is TRBJ2-5; D possibly corresponds to TRBD2 (6 bases). V was pared by 4 bases and J by 4 bases, with 14 bases between. This CDR3 is built from 14 residues. CDR1 is SGHKS and CDR2 is YYEKEE in the germline V gene (reference sequence). CDR3 in amino acids: CASSKPGVGETQYF. CDR3 nucleotide sequence: TGTGCCAGCAGCAAACCGGGGGTGGGAGAGACCCAGTACTTC.

This rearrangement joins TRBV19 to TRBJ1-2, with D unclear. CDR3 length: 12 amino acids. The V end lost 5 bases, the J end lost 4 bases, and 8 bases lay between the germline ends. The germline CDR1 and CDR2 sequences are LNHDA and SQIVND (reference sequence). CDR3 sequence reads: CASSPRSYGYTF. CDR3 in DNA: TGTGCCAGTAGTCCGCGGTCCTATGGCTACACCTTC.

V gene TRBV19 combines with J gene TRBJ1-4; TRBD1 might be the D (6 bases). Germline CDR1 is LNHDA and CDR2 is SQIVND (reference sequence). With 6 bases removed from V and 1 base from J, the gap between germline ends came to 12 bases. CDR3 length: 15 amino acids. Here the CDR3 reads CASRPRGGTNEKLFF. Here the CDR3 DNA reads TGTGCCAGTAGGCCGAGAGGGGGAACTAATGAAAAACTGTTTTTT.

This chain connects TRBV19 to TRBJ2-7; D is unclear. Trimming removed 4 bases at V and 0 bases at J, with 7 bases between. Per the germline V gene, CDR1 is LNHDA and CDR2 is SQIVND (reference sequence). There are 13 residues in the CDR3. CDR3 residues: CASSRRNSYEQYF. Here the CDR3 DNA reads TGTGCCAGTAGTAGGCGGAACTCCTACGAGCAGTACTTC.

This chain uses TRBV2 with TRBJ1-1; TRBD1 might be the D (5 bases). V lost 4 bases to trimming and J lost 0 bases, with 9 bases between them. The CDR3 loop spans 14 amino acids. Germline V gene lookup returns CDR1 SNHLY and CDR2 FYNNEI. The chain's CDR3 is CASSASGLNTEAFF. Here the CDR3 DNA reads TGTGCCAGCAGTGCCTCAGGGTTGAACACTGAAGCTTTCTTT.

J is TRBJ2-7 and V is TRBV4-3; weak D call: TRBD1 (5 bases). This CDR3 comprises 15 residues. V lost 0 bases to trimming and J lost 7 bases, with 16 bases between them. CDR1 and CDR2 from the germline V gene are LGHNA and YSLEER. CDR3 residues: CASSQERTIFSEQYF. The CDR3 DNA sequence: TGCGCCAGCAGCCAAGAAAGGACAATTTTTAGTGAGCAGTACTTC.